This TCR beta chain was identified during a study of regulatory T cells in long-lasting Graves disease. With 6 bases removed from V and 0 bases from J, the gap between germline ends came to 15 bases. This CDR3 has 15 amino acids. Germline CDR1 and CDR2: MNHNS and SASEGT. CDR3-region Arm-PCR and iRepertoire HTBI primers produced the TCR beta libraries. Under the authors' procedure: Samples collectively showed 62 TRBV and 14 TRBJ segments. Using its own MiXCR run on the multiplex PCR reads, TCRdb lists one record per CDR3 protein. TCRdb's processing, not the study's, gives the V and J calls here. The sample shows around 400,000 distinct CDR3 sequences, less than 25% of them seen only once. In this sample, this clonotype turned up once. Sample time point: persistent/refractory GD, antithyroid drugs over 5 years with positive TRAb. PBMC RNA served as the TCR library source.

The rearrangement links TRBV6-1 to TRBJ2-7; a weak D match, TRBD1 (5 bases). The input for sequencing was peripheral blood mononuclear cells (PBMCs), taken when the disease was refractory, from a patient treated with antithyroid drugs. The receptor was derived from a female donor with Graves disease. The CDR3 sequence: CASRTATLSSYEQYF. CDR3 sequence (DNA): TGTGCCAGCAGGACAGCCACACTAAGCTCCTACGAGCAGTACTTC.